This passage covers 23 T cell receptor beta chains from one sample sequenced in a study of shared clonotypes between healthy human individuals. Sequencing used immunoSEQ multiplex PCR; TCRdb keeps in-frame clones, though not all of them. In the table there are 560,000 or so clones, roughly 95% of which are singletons. Naive-designated CD8 cells lacked CD45RO, were positively enriched for CCR7, and omitted terminally differentiated effector memory CD45RA+ cells. The sample was naive CD8+ T cells sorted from blood. The receptor source for this set is a woman under 40 in good health.

The chain combines TRBV28 with TRBJ2-2; no reliable D call. The CDR3 is 17 residues long. Germline V lookup: CDR1 MDHEN, CDR2 SYDVKM. V lost 7 bases, J lost 0 bases, and 18 bases lay in between. CDR3 in amino acids: CASTFGEGSSNTGELFF. The CDR3 coding sequence is TGTGCCAGCACATTTGGGGAAGGCAGCTCGAACACCGGGGAGCTGTTTTTT. Full variable domain (outside the CDR3, taken from reference TRBV28 and TRBJ2-2): DVKVTQSSRYLVKRTGEKVFLECVQDMDHENMFWYRQDPGLGLRLIYFSYDVKMKEKGDIPEGYSVSREKKERFSLILESASTNQTSMYLCASTFGEGSSNTGELFFGEGSRLTVL.

The chain couples TRBV7-8 to TRBJ2-3, with D unresolved. Trimming pared 1 base from V and 1 base from J, leaving 12 bases between. Germline V gene lookup returns CDR1 SGHVS and CDR2 FQNEAQ. This CDR3 contains 16 residues. Here the CDR3 reads CASSLDEVEGTDTQYF. Written as DNA, the CDR3 is TGTGCCAGCAGCTTAGATGAGGTGGAAGGCACAGATACGCAGTATTTT.

This chain links TRBV27 with TRBJ2-2; D gene ambiguous. Germline assignment: CDR1 MNHEY and CDR2 SMNVEV (reference sequence). V lost 0 bases and J 8 bases, leaving 10 bases between the germline ends. This CDR3 has 14 amino acids. The CDR3: CASSLSGLRGELFF. The CDR3 DNA follows: TGTGCCAGCAGTTTATCGGGCCTCCGGGGGGAGCTGTTTTTT.

This chain connects TRBV15 to TRBJ1-2; TRBD1 might be the D (6 bases). Germline CDR1 LNHNV, CDR2 YYDKDF (reference sequence). This CDR3 region has 15 residues. The ends were cut back, 1 base at V and 5 bases at J, with 14 bases in the middle. CDR3 sequence: CATSRVGRDIYGYTF. DNA of the CDR3: TGTGCCACCAGCAGAGTGGGGCGGGACATTTATGGCTACACCTTC.

The rearrangement links TRBV2 to TRBJ2-3; D is unclear. CDR1 is SNHLY and CDR2 is FYNNEI in the germline V gene. The V gene lost 7 bases and the J gene lost 4 bases, with 3 bases spanning the gap. This CDR3 has 10 residues. The CDR3 sequence is CASTADTQYF. DNA for the CDR3: TGTGCCAGCACAGCAGATACGCAGTATTTT.

The chain's CDR3 is CASSLIVWGLGGHEAFF. In DNA form, the CDR3 reads TGTGCCAGCAGCTTAATCGTCTGGGGGTTGGGTGGGCATGAAGCTTTCTTT. The chain joins TRBV7-2 to TRBJ1-1; D is possibly TRBD1 (5 bases). The CDR3 consists of 17 residues. In germline, CDR1 is SGHTA, CDR2 FQGNSA. V was clipped by 2 bases and J by 7 bases, with 23 bases between them.

The rearrangement links TRBV5-6 to TRBJ2-3; D is undetermined. This CDR3 comprises 14 residues. The germline gives CDR1 SGHDT, CDR2 YYEEEE. Trimming shortened V by 4 bases and J by 3 bases, and 12 bases separated the two germline ends. CDR3 loop: CASSTGWATDTQYF. The CDR3 coding sequence is TGTGCCAGCAGCACTGGGTGGGCAACAGATACGCAGTATTTT.

The chain joins TRBV20-1 to TRBJ1-2; 9 nucleotides line up with TRBD1. Germline trimming cut 4 bases from V and 6 bases from J; bases unmatched to any gene: 0. CDR3 length: 11 amino acids. Germline CDR1 reads DFQATT; CDR2 reads SNEGSKA (reference sequence). The CDR3 sequence: CSANRGHGYTF. Here the CDR3 DNA reads TGCAGTGCTAACAGGGGGCATGGCTACACCTTC.

This chain links TRBV29-1 with TRBJ1-3, with 12 bases that match TRBD1. Unmatched junction bases numbered 8, after V lost 0 bases and J lost 8 bases. This CDR3 region has 16 residues. Germline-derived CDR1 and CDR2 are SQVTM and ANQGSEA. The CDR3 loop is CSVEEGDRGLGDTIYF. Here the CDR3 DNA reads TGCAGCGTTGAAGAGGGGGACAGGGGGCTCGGGGACACCATATATTTT. The complete variable domain, with remaining parts taken from reference TRBV29-1 and TRBJ1-3, reads SAVISQKPSRDICQRGTSLTIQCQVDSQVTMMFWYRQQPGQSLTLIATANQGSEATYESGFVIDKFPISRPNLTFSTLTVSNMSPEDSSIYLCSVEEGDRGLGDTIYFGEGSWLTVV.

The chain carries TRBV30 and TRBJ2-1; the D gene is possibly TRBD2 (5 bases). The V gene lost 3 bases and the J gene lost 2 bases, with 8 bases spanning the gap. Germline V gene lookup returns CDR1 GTSNPN and CDR2 SVGIG (reference sequence). CDR3 size: 13 residues. CDR3 sequence (DNA): TGTGCCTGGAGGGTGGGAGCCTACAATGAGCAGTTCTTC. Amino acids: CAWRVGAYNEQFF.

This sequence joins TRBV19 and TRBJ2-2; D call uncertain. This CDR3 spans 17 amino acids. Trimming left V 0 bases short and J 4 bases short, with 15 bases between. The germline V gene encodes CDR1 LNHDA and CDR2 SQIVND (reference sequence). The CDR3 loop reads CASSIDQPATPTGELFF. The CDR3, as DNA: TGTGCCAGTAGTATAGATCAGCCTGCCACTCCCACCGGGGAGCTGTTTTTT.

The DNA for the CDR3 is TGTGCCAGCAGTGAAGGGCCCTGGGAGCAGTACTTC. Encoded protein: CASSEGPWEQYF. The chain joins TRBV2 to TRBJ2-7, with unresolved D. This CDR3 spans 12 amino acids. Between the trimmed V and J ends, which lost 1 base and 7 bases, there was a span of 8 bases. Germline lookup yields CDR1 SNHLY and CDR2 FYNNEI.

The table lists this clone with a count of one. The rearrangement links TRBV2 to TRBJ2-1; D remains ambiguous. In germline, CDR1 is SNHLY, CDR2 FYNNEI. The CDR3 totals 15 residues. The V end lost 3 bases, the J end lost 5 bases, and 14 bases lay between the germline ends. CDR3 in amino acids: CASSDSGRWNNEQFF. CDR3 nucleotides: TGTGCCAGCAGTGATTCCGGCAGGTGGAACAATGAGCAGTTCTTC. Looking up the rest from reference TRBV2 and TRBJ2-1 gives the full variable domain: EPEVTQTPSHQVTQMGQEVILRCVPISNHLYFYWYRQILGQKVEFLVSFYNNEISEKSEIFDDQFSVERPDGSNFTLKIRSTKLEDSAMYFCASSDSGRWNNEQFFGPGTRLTVL.

The chain joins TRBV19 to TRBJ2-2; 11 bases are a match to TRBD1. This CDR3 has 15 residues. The germline CDR1 and CDR2 sequences are LNHDA and SQIVND (reference sequence). V shed 7 bases and J 8 bases; nucleotides not matched to a gene: 9. CDR3 in DNA: TGTGCCAGTACCGTGGACAGGGGGCTCCCAGGGGAGCTGTTTTTT. This codes for CASTVDRGLPGELFF.

The chain is built from TRBV5-4 and TRBJ1-1; D remains ambiguous. CDR1 and CDR2 (germline): SGHNT, YYREEE (reference sequence). The V end was cut by 0 bases, the J end by 11 bases, with 14 bases between. This CDR3 is 13 amino acids long. The CDR3 coding sequence is TGTGCCAGCAGCTTGGCCGGGGTTAGGGATGCTTTCTTT. It yields the protein CASSLAGVRDAFF.

As concerns this clone: The sample has other DNA sequences that encode this CDR3 too. The rearrangement joins TRBV4-1 to TRBJ1-1; the match to TRBD1 covers 7 bases. The J segment lost 0 bases and the V segment lost 4 bases, leaving 5 bases of the junction unmatched. The CDR3 loop spans 15 amino acids. Germline CDR1 MGHRA, CDR2 YSYEKL. The CDR3 protein is CASSRRDRLNTEAFF. CDR3 nucleotide sequence: TGCGCCAGCAGCCGAAGGGACAGATTGAACACTGAAGCTTTCTTT.

In its sample, this clone was seen once. The CDR3 sequence: CASSTDRGGEETQYF. The CDR3 region has the DNA TGTGCCAGTAGTACCGACAGGGGAGGGGAGGAGACCCAGTACTTC. The chain joins TRBV19 to TRBJ2-5, with D perhaps matching TRBD1 (8 bases). Germline V gives CDR1 LNHDA, CDR2 SQIVND (reference sequence). V was pared by 4 bases and J by 5 bases, with 17 bases between. The CDR3 covers 15 residues.

This clone is a singleton in its sample. V gene TRBV6-6 combines with J gene TRBJ2-5, with D hard to call. The CDR3 is 14 residues long. Per the germline V gene, CDR1 is MNHNY and CDR2 is SVGAGI (reference sequence). V lost 2 bases, J lost 3 bases, and 10 bases lay in between. This CDR3 is CASSYVGIEETQYF. Here the CDR3 DNA reads TGTGCCAGCAGTTACGTAGGAATTGAAGAGACCCAGTACTTC.

J is TRBJ2-1 and V is TRBV15; 7 bases fit TRBD1. The junction had 2 bases not matched to a gene; V was cut back by 11 bases and J by 4 bases. This CDR3 spans 11 amino acids. The germline CDR1 and CDR2 sequences are LNHNV and YYDKDF (reference sequence). CDR3 residues: CASGQYNEQFF. For the CDR3, the DNA is TGTGCCTCGGGACAGTACAATGAGCAGTTCTTC.

The rearrangement links TRBV7-9 to TRBJ2-5; TRBD2 might be the D (5 bases). The J call may be in error: the DNA end matches TRBJ2-7 better. This CDR3 spans 14 amino acids. Germline V CDR1 and CDR2: SEHNR, FQNEAQ (reference sequence). CDR3 nucleotide sequence: TGTGCCAGCAGCGCCTCTACTAGCTCCTACGAGCAGTACTTC. This codes for CASSASTSSYEQYF.

The V gene is TRBV7-9, the J gene TRBJ2-5; D not certain. Judging by the DNA end, TRBJ2-7 fits better; the J call may be wrong. This CDR3 comprises 10 residues. Per germline, CDR1 SEHNR and CDR2 FQNEAQ (reference sequence). The CDR3 loop reads CASLADEQYF. CDR3 DNA: TGTGCCAGCTTGGCGGACGAGCAGTACTTC.

The CDR3 sequence: CASDRDGDGYTF. The CDR3 DNA is TGTGCCAGCGACCGGGACGGAGATGGCTACACCTTC. J is TRBJ1-2 and V is TRBV25-1; possibly TRBD1 for D (5 bases). V was pared by 8 bases and J by 6 bases, with 13 bases between. CDR1 is MGHDK and CDR2 is SYGVNS in the germline V gene. The CDR3 contains 12 residues.

About this clone itself: Other DNA sequences in the sample encode the same CDR3. The V gene is TRBV27, the J gene TRBJ2-7; TRBD1 matches at 10 bases. V trimming: 0 bases; J trimming: 3 bases; junction bases outside the gene matches: 5. Germline V gives CDR1 MNHEY, CDR2 SMNVEV (reference sequence). CDR3 length: 16 residues. DNA for the CDR3: TGTGCCAGCAGTTTATCGCCCGGGACAGGGGACTACGAGCAGTACTTC. It yields the protein CASSLSPGTGDYEQYF.